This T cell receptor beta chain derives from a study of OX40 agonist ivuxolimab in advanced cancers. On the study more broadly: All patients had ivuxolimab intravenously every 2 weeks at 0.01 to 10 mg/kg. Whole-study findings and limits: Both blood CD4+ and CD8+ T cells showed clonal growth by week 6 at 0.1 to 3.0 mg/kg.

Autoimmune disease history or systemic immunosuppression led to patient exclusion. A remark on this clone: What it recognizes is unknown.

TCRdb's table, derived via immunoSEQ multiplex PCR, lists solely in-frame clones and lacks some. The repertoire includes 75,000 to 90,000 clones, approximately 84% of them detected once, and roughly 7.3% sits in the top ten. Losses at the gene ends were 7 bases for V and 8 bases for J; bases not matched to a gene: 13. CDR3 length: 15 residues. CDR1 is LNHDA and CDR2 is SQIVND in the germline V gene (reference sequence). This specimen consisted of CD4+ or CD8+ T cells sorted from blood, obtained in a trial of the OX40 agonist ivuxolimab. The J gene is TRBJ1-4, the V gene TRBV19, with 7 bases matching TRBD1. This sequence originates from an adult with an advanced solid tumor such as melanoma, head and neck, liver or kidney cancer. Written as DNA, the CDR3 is TGTGCCAGTACCGACCAGGGGGGTGCCTGGGAAAAACTGTTTTTT. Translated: CASTDQGGAWEKLFF.